The subject of this entry is one T cell receptor (beta chain). This sample is drawn from a study of blood T cell repertoires in COVID-19. Only in-frame clones appear in the TCRdb table, and some are missing; sequencing was by immunoSEQ multiplex PCR. Seen here are roughly 200,000 clones, approximately 85% observed once, and the top ten hold 4.5% to 7%. The V end lost 5 bases, the J end lost 0 bases, and 14 bases lay between the germline ends. Germline V CDR1 and CDR2: LNHDA, SQIVND (reference sequence). The CDR3 runs 16 residues. This clonotype originated in a middle-aged man with acute COVID-19. Sequenced sample: PBMCs or T cells enriched from blood (not recorded which). V is TRBV19 and J is TRBJ2-1; TRBD2 might be the D (5 bases). The CDR3 nucleotides read TGTGCCAGTAGTCGGCTGAGTGGGAGCTCCTACAATGAGCAGTTCTTC. It specifies CASSRLSGSSYNEQFF.